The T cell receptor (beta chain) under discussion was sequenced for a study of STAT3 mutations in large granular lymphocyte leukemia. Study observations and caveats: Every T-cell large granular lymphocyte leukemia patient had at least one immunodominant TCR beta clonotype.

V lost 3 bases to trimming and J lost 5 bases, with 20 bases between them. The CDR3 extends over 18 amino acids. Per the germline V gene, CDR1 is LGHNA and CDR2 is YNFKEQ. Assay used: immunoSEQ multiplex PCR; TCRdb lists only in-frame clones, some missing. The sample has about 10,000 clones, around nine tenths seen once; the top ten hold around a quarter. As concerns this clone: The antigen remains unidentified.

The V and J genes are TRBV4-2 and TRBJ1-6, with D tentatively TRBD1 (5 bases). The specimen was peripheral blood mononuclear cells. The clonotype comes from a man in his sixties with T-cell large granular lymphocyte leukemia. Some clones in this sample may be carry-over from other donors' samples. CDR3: CASSQRNFVQGDNSPLHF. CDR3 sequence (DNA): TGTGCCAGCAGCCAGAGAAACTTCGTCCAGGGAGATAATTCACCCCTCCACTTT.